This T cell receptor beta chain was retrieved from a study of a mutant IDH1 vaccine in newly diagnosed glioma. In the study overall: Of treated patients, approximately 62% were men and approximately 40% women, averaging roughly 37 years. Former treatment meant radiotherapy, temozolomide, or both; the majority had gotten both. General study results and limits: Pseudoprogression seemed unlinked to shifts in top peripheral T cell clonotypes.

Time point meaning: week 5, during vaccination. What each vaccine dose contained was 300 ug of mutant IDH1 20-mer peptide, accompanied by topical imiquimod. The repertoire was sequenced with immunoSEQ multiplex PCR; TCRdb's copy has only in-frame clones and lacks some. The table has 25,000 to 30,000 clones, 87% seen once. Points on this clone: Its antigen is still unknown.

This TCR was sampled from a woman between 40 and 50 years old with glioma. Some clones in this sample may be carry-over from other donors' samples. The sequences come from peripheral blood mononuclear cells (PBMCs), collected from a glioma patient whose treatment included an IDH1 peptide vaccine.

The CDR3 sequence: CASSPDSVEAFF. The CDR3 DNA sequence: TGCGCCAGCAGCCCGGACAGTGTGGAAGCTTTCTTT. V usage is TRBV5-1 and J usage is TRBJ1-1, with D maybe TRBD1 (6 bases). Germline V gene data show CDR1 as SGHRS and CDR2 as YFSETQ. The CDR3 spans 12 residues. The V and J ends lost 4 bases and 8 bases respectively, with 12 bases between them.